A selection of T cell receptor beta chains follows, all from one sample in a study of metastatic and nonmetastatic thyroid tumors. Using MiXCR, TCRdb re-called clones from the PCR reads. The sample lists 25,000 to 35,000 clones; 25% to 35% were seen once. The sample consisted of blood. All receptors come from a female donor with papillary thyroid cancer or a benign thyroid nodule (not recorded which). Some clones in this sample may be carry-over from other donors' samples. The conserved cysteine and the conserved F or W are not part of the CDR3 here. A D gene is named only where the DNA matches it firmly. For some rows the clone size is stated as once, few or many, or as a class when expanded; others skip it.

D: -
J: TRBJ2-1
size: few
V: TRBV15
CDR3: ATTPGAVSYNEQF

D: TRBD2
J: TRBJ2-7
size: once
V: TRBV2
CDR3: ASSGHGGSEQY

D: -
J: TRBJ1-1
size: many
V: TRBV3-1
CDR3: ASSHGVNTEAF

D: -
J: TRBJ2-7
size: -
V: TRBV5-1
CDR3: ASSSYGGGASYEQY

D: -
J: TRBJ2-6
size: -
V: TRBV27
CDR3: ASSLSPYSGANVLT

D: -
J: TRBJ1-1
size: -
V: TRBV27
CDR3: ASSLTGSTEAF

D: -
J: TRBJ1-1
size: -
V: TRBV6-1
CDR3: ASSFKPLLNTEAF

D: TRBD1
J: TRBJ2-1
size: many
V: TRBV6-6
CDR3: ASRRSGTGDLTTYNEQF

D: -
J: TRBJ1-6
size: -
V: TRBV2
CDR3: ASSVLPRPPLH

D: -
J: TRBJ1-5
size: many
V: TRBV7-8
CDR3: ASSLVRSRPNQPQH